This T cell receptor (beta chain) was captured by sequencing in a study of spatial heterogeneity in lung cancer. The wider study: Unique TCR and UMI combinations averaged more than ten appearances each in raw reads.

CDR1 SGHTA and CDR2 FQGNSA come from the germline V gene. CDR3 size: 15 residues. With V trimmed by 2 bases and J by 0 bases, 3 bases remained unmatched. Details on this clonotype: Antigen: not known. The size of this beta chain means little, since it is a stray read in a library made for alpha chains.

The sample's time point: sample taken at primary tumor resection. TCRdb used MiXCR to reprocess the 5' RACE reads, holding one entry per CDR3 protein. The repertoire holds roughly 18,000 distinct CDR3 sequences, with roughly 10% as singletons. Study observations and caveats: Tracking of ubiquitous and regional nonsynonymous mutations by counts of ubiquitous and regional expanded TCRs, respectively, was seen. It was found that expanded intratumoral alpha and beta TCR counts tracked tumor mutation counts.

The TCR was taken from a female donor with early-stage non-small cell lung cancer. The specimen was lung tumor tissue, collected at surgery. The V call is TRBV7-2, the J call TRBJ1-1; TRBD1 matches 7 bases. This CDR3 reads CASSLRGQLNTEAFF. CDR3 nucleotide sequence: TGTGCCAGCAGCTTAAGGGGGCAGCTGAACACTGAAGCTTTCTTT.